A single sample gave rise to the 20 T cell receptor beta chains below, sequenced in a study of blood T cells in healthy people across ages. A second PCR, run for about 6 to 12 cycles, used a sample-barcoded 5' primer plus a J-beta primer mix. One entry per CDR3 protein results from TCRdb running MiXCR on the 5' RACE reads. In the table there are 1.2 million to 1.5 million distinct CDR3 sequences, approximately 38% of which are singletons. The sequenced sample consisted of blood. These receptors all come from a woman between 18 and 29 years old in good health.

For the CDR3, the DNA is TGTGCCAGCAGCCAAGGGGACAGGGGACTAACTGGTTATGGCTACACCTTC. Its protein is CASSQGDRGLTGYGYTF. This chain uses TRBV4-2 with TRBJ1-2, with 10 bases matching TRBD1. The junction had 10 bases not matched to a gene; V was cut back by 1 base and J by 5 bases. This CDR3 spans 17 amino acids. Per the germline V gene, CDR1 is LGHNA and CDR2 is YNFKEQ.

This clonotype was seen repeatedly, ten times or more. The CDR3 DNA is TGTGCCAGCAGCCCCGCGGGGACTAGCACAGATACGCAGTATTTT. Translating gives CASSPAGTSTDTQYF. The genes are TRBV4-2 and TRBJ2-3; the D gene is possibly TRBD2 (6 bases). V lost 4 bases, J lost 0 bases, and 11 bases lay in between. Germline assignment: CDR1 LGHNA and CDR2 YNFKEQ. The CDR3 is made up of 15 amino acids.

The V call is TRBV19, the J call TRBJ1-1; no definite D call. The length of the CDR3 is 14 residues. V lost 0 bases and J lost 6, with 11 bases in between. The V gene's germline CDR1 is LNHDA and CDR2 SQIVND (reference sequence). Here the CDR3 reads CASSIDLRRAEAFF. In DNA, the CDR3 is TGTGCCAGTAGTATAGATTTAAGACGGGCTGAAGCTTTCTTT. The variable domain in full, with the rest retrieved from reference TRBV19 and TRBJ1-1, is DGGITQSPKYLFRKEGQNVTLSCEQNLNHDAMYWYRQDPGQGLRLIYYSQIVNDFQKGDIAEGYSVSREKKESFPLTVTSAQKNPTAFYLCASSIDLRRAEAFFGQGTRLTVV.

This clonotype was counted only a few times. The V and J genes are TRBV15 and TRBJ2-3, with TRBD2 matching over 9 bases. J lost 14 bases, V lost 8 bases, and 8 bases had no gene match. CDR1 LNHNV and CDR2 YYDKDF come from the germline V gene (reference sequence). This CDR3 is built from 11 residues. In nucleotides, the CDR3 is TGTGCCACCTCGTCAGGGACTAGCATGTATTTT. The encoded protein is CATSSGTSMYF.

V usage is TRBV20-1 and J usage is TRBJ2-5; 7 bases map to TRBD1. The V and J ends lost 5 bases and 1 base, in that order; junction bases with no gene match: 7. Germline loops: CDR1 DFQATT, CDR2 SNEGSKA (reference sequence). The CDR3 is 14 amino acids. The chain's CDR3 is CSAPVGTAQETQYF. CDR3 bases: TGCAGTGCTCCCGTGGGGACAGCCCAAGAGACCCAGTACTTC.

J is TRBJ2-1 and V is TRBV2; 10 bases fit TRBD1. V was clipped by 6 bases and J by 4 bases; unmatched bases: 6. Germline CDR1 and CDR2: SNHLY and FYNNEI. This CDR3 has 15 residues. CDR3 DNA: TGTGCCAGCAGCACCGGGACAGGGGAATACAATGAGCAGTTCTTC. Its translation: CASSTGTGEYNEQFF. The full variable domain, completed using reference TRBV2 and TRBJ2-1, is EPEVTQTPSHQVTQMGQEVILRCVPISNHLYFYWYRQILGQKVEFLVSFYNNEISEKSEIFDDQFSVERPDGSNFTLKIRSTKLEDSAMYFCASSTGTGEYNEQFFGPGTRLTVL.

In regard to this clonotype: At one end the junction does not follow the germline gene, possibly because of a read error. The J gene is TRBJ2-5, the V gene TRBV7-3; 7 nucleotides line up with TRBD1. There are 15 residues in the CDR3. Germline loops: CDR1 SGHTA, CDR2 FQGTGA. The CDR3 region has the DNA TGTGCCAGCAGCCCTAAGGGACAGCCGCAAGGGACCCAGTACTTC. It encodes CASSPKGQPQGTQYF.

This clonotype was counted only a few times. Germline and junction disagree at one end, which may indicate a read error. This chain links TRBV25-1 with TRBJ1-2; 8 nucleotides line up with TRBD1. The CDR3 has 15 amino acids. CDR1 and CDR2 (germline): MGHDK, SYGVNS. The CDR3 bases are TGTGCCAGCAGTGAACCGGACAGGGTTGGGTATGGTTACACCTTC. Protein sequence: CASSEPDRVGYGYTF.

The chain is built from TRBV7-9 and TRBJ1-2; D perhaps matches TRBD1 (6 bases). The germline CDR1 and CDR2 sequences are SEHNR and FQNEAQ (reference sequence). CDR3 length: 16 residues. V was cut by 4 bases and J by 6 bases, with 21 bases left in between. The CDR3 reads CASSSKTGLPRDGYTF. CDR3 nucleotides: TGTGCCAGCAGCTCCAAGACAGGCCTACCAAGGGATGGCTACACCTTC. The full variable domain, completed using reference TRBV7-9 and TRBJ1-2, is DTGVSQNPRHKITKRGQNVTFRCDPISEHNRLYWYRQTLGQGPEFLTYFQNEAQLEKSRLLSDRFSAERPKGSFSTLEIQRTEQGDSAMYLCASSSKTGLPRDGYTFGSGTRLTVV.

V gene TRBV3-1 combines with J gene TRBJ2-1; possibly TRBD2 for D (5 bases). CDR1 and CDR2 from the germline V gene are LGHDT and YNNKEL (reference sequence). The V and J ends lost 1 base and 4 bases respectively, with 17 bases between them. CDR3 length: 17 amino acids. CDR3 loop: CASSQGVPADFYNEQFF. The CDR3 coding sequence is TGTGCCAGCAGCCAAGGAGTCCCAGCGGATTTTTACAATGAGCAGTTCTTC.

Here the CDR3 reads CSVVEAERGFGDTQYF. CDR3 in DNA: TGCAGCGTTGTCGAAGCAGAGCGGGGGTTCGGAGATACGCAGTATTTT. The rearrangement uses TRBV29-1 and TRBJ2-3; TRBD2 matches 8 bases. Germline loops: CDR1 SQVTM, CDR2 ANQGSEA. J gave up 5 bases and V 4 bases, and 14 bases lay outside the gene matches. There are 16 residues in the CDR3.

The V call is TRBV20-1, the J call TRBJ2-5; TRBD2 aligns across 9 bases. V trimming: 2 bases; J trimming: 11 bases; junction bases outside the gene matches: 18. The CDR3 has 16 residues. In germline, CDR1 is DFQATT, CDR2 SNEGSKA (reference sequence). The CDR3 DNA follows: TGCAGTGCTAGACCCAGACTAGCGGTATCCTACAATGAGCAGTACTTC. Translating it yields CSARPRLAVSYNEQYF.

In regard to this clonotype: The junction shows a germline mismatch at one end, possibly a read error. The chain combines TRBV7-9 with TRBJ2-7; D could derive from TRBD1 or TRBD2 (5 bases each). The CDR3 has 17 residues. Germline CDR1 is SEHNR and CDR2 is FQNEAQ (reference sequence). In DNA, the CDR3 is TGTGCCAGCACCTTAGAGGGGTGGGCAGTTCGAGACTACGAGCAGTACTTC. This codes for CASTLEGWAVRDYEQYF.

The rearrangement joins TRBV3-1 to TRBJ2-1, with TRBD2 matching over 8 bases. Germline values: CDR1 LGHDT, CDR2 YNNKEL (reference sequence). CDR3 size: 16 residues. After removal of 2 bases from V and 8 bases from J, the junction contained 11 bases not matched to a gene. The chain's CDR3 is CASSQSGTRTADEQFF. In DNA form, the CDR3 reads TGTGCCAGCAGCCAATCCGGGACTAGAACGGCAGATGAGCAGTTCTTC.

The chain couples TRBV6-5 to TRBJ1-4; TRBD1 agrees at 11 bases. CDR1 is MNHEY and CDR2 is SVGAGI in the germline V gene. The CDR3 spans 14 residues. V lost 6 bases to trimming and J lost 8 bases; unmatched junction nucleotides: 5. In nucleotides, the CDR3 is TGTGCCAGCAGACTCGGGACAGGGGGAGAAAAACTGTTTTTT. As protein: CASRLGTGGEKLFF.

This clonotype turned up a few times. The rearrangement links TRBV12-3 or TRBV12-4 to TRBJ2-4; D is uncertain. The CDR3 spans 14 residues. V was trimmed by 10 bases and J by 0 bases, leaving 13 bases between them. The CDR3 DNA reads as TGTGCCACAGCATCCAGTCTAGCCAAAAACATTCAGTACTTC. It yields the protein CATASSLAKNIQYF.

The rearrangement joins TRBV20-1 to TRBJ2-7; TRBD1 aligns across 8 bases. Germline CDR1 is DFQATT and CDR2 is SNEGSKA (reference sequence). Trimming cost V 6 bases and J 0 bases; bases outside gene matches: 7. This CDR3 has 14 amino acids. The CDR3 DNA sequence: TGCAGTGCCCAGGGACAGGTGCCCTCCTACGAGCAGTACTTC. Translated: CSAQGQVPSYEQYF.

This sequence joins TRBV20-1 and TRBJ1-2; 8 bases match TRBD1. The V and J ends lost 4 bases and 3 bases, in that order; junction bases with no gene match: 1. The CDR3 is 12 amino acids. The germline gives CDR1 DFQATT, CDR2 SNEGSKA (reference sequence). The CDR3 protein is CSAMDRDYGYTF. The CDR3 coding sequence is TGCAGTGCTATGGACAGGGACTATGGCTACACCTTC.

The chain links TRBV15 to TRBJ2-3; D might be TRBD2 (5 bases). Germline values: CDR1 LNHNV, CDR2 YYDKDF (reference sequence). The CDR3 length is 14 residues. Trimming removed 2 bases at V and 5 bases at J, with 11 bases between. The DNA of the CDR3 is TGTGCCACCAGCAGACTAGAGCGGAGAGATACGCAGTATTTT. Its protein product is CATSRLERRDTQYF.

The chain recombines TRBV3-1 with TRBJ2-4; TRBD2 agrees at 12 bases. Trimming cost V 1 base and J 13 bases; bases outside gene matches: 14. From germline, CDR1 is LGHDT and CDR2 YNNKEL (reference sequence). This CDR3 is 17 amino acids long. The CDR3 sequence: CASSQVPLAGGLYEQYF. CDR3 sequence (DNA): TGTGCCAGCAGCCAAGTCCCTCTAGCGGGGGGGCTGTATGAGCAGTACTTC.